This T cell receptor beta chain derives from a study of identical twins' blood T cells. Whole-study context: About six alpha and about 6 beta libraries together yielded roughly 50 million reads.

Overall study results and limits: Abundant TCRbeta CDR3s overlapped more between twins than with unrelated donors.

CDR3 length: 14 residues. Germline values: CDR1 DFQATT, CDR2 SNEGSKA (reference sequence). The V and J ends lost 2 bases and 1 base, in that order; junction bases with no gene match: 4. TCRdb analysed the 5' RACE reads with MiXCR anew, one entry per CDR3 protein. In the table there are about 370,000 distinct CDR3 sequences, about 28% of which are singletons. This clonotype was counted only a few times. Its antigen is as yet unknown. V gene TRBV20-1 combines with J gene TRBJ1-1, with 7 bases matching TRBD1. This TCR came from a woman aged 18-49 years in good health. Sequencing was performed on PBMCs. In nucleotides, the CDR3 is TGCAGTGCTAGATCCGGGACAGAGAACACTGAAGCTTTCTTT. It is translated as CSARSGTENTEAFF.